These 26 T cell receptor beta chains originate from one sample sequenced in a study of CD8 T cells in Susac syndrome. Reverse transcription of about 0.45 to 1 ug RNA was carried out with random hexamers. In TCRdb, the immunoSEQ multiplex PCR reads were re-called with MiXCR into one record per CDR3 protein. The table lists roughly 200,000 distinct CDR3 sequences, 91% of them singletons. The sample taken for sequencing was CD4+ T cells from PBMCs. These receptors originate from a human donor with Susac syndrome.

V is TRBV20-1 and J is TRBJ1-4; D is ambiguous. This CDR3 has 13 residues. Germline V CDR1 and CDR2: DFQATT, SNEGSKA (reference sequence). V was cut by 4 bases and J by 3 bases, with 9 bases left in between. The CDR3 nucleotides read TGCAGTGCTAAAGGGCCGGCTAATGAAAAACTGTTTTTT. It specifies CSAKGPANEKLFF.

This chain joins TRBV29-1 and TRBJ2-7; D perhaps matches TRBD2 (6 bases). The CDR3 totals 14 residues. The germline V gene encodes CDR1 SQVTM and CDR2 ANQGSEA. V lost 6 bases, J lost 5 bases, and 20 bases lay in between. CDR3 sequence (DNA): TGCAGCGTGACTGGCGGGGAGAAAATCGACGAGCAGTACTTC. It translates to CSVTGGEKIDEQYF.

CDR3 loop: CAISHGRNGNQPQHF. The CDR3 DNA follows: TGTGCCATCAGCCATGGACGGAATGGTAATCAGCCCCAGCATTTT. The genes are TRBV10-3 and TRBJ1-5; D not certain. V was trimmed by 6 bases and J by 4 bases, leaving 16 bases between them. The CDR3 is 15 residues long. The germline CDR1 and CDR2 sequences are ENHRY and SYGVKD.

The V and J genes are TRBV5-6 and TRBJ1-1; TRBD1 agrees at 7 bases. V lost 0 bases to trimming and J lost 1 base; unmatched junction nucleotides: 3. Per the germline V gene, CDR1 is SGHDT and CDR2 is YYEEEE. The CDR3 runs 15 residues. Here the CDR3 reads CASSLGRDRNTEAFF. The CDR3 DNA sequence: TGTGCCAGCAGCTTGGGCCGGGACAGGAACACTGAAGCTTTCTTT.

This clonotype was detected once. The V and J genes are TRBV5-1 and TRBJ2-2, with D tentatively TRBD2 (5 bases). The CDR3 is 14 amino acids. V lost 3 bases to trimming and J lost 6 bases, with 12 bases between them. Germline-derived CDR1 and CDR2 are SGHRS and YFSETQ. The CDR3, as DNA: TGCGCCAGCAGCTCGACGGGGATCGCCGGGGAGCTGTTTTTT. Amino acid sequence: CASSSTGIAGELFF.

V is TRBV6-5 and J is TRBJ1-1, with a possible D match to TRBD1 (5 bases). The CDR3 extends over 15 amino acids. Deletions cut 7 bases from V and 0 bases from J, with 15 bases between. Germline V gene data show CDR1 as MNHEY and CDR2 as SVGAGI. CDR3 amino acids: CASNAQGGMNTEAFF. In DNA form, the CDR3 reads TGTGCCAGCAATGCCCAGGGAGGGATGAACACTGAAGCTTTCTTT.

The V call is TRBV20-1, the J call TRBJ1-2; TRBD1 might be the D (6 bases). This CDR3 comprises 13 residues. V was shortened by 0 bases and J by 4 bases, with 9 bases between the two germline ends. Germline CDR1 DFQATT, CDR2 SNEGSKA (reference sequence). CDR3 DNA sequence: TGCAGTGCTAGAGAAACAGGGCTCTATGGCTACACCTTC. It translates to CSARETGLYGYTF.

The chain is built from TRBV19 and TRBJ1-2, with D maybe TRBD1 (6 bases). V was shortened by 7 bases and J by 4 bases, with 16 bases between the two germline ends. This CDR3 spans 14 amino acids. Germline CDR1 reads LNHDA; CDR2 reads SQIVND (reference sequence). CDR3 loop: CASNKNREIYGYTF. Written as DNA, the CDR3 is TGTGCCAGTAACAAAAACAGGGAAATCTATGGCTACACCTTC.

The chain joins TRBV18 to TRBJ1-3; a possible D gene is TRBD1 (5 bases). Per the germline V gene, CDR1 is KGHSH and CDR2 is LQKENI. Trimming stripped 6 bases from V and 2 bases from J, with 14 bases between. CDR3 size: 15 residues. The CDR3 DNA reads TGTGCCAGCTCCCCCAACGCAGGGCCTGGAAACACCATATATTTT. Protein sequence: CASSPNAGPGNTIYF.

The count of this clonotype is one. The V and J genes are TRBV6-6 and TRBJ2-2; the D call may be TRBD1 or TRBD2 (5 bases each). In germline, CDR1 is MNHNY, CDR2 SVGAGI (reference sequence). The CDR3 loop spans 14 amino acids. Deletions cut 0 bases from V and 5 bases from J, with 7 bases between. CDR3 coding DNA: TGTGCCAGCAGTTACTCCGAGGGGACCGGGGAGCTGTTTTTT. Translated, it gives CASSYSEGTGELFF.

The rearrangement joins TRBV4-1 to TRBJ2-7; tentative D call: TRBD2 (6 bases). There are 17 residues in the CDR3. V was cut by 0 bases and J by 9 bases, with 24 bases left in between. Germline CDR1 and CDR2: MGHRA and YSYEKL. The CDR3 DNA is TGCGCCAGCAGCCAAGATCACGGGTCGACTAGTAGAGTGGGGCAGTACTTC. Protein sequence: CASSQDHGSTSRVGQYF.

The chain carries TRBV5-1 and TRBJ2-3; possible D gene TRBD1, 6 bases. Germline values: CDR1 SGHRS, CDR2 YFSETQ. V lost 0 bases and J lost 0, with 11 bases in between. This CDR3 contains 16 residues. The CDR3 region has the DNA TGCGCCAGCAGCTTGGCCCGGGACACTAGCACAGATACGCAGTATTTT. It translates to CASSLARDTSTDTQYF.

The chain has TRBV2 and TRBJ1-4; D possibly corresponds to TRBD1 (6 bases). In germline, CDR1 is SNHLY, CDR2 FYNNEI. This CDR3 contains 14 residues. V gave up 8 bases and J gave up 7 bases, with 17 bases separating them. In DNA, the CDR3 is TGTGCCAGCGAAGGGGGGGCACAGGGTGAAAAACTGTTTTTT. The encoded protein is CASEGGAQGEKLFF.

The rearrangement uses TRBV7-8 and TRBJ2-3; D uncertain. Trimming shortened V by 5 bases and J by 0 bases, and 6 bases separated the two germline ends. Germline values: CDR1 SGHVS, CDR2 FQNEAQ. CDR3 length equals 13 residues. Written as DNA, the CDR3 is TGTGCCAGCAGCCACCTAAGCACAGATACGCAGTATTTT. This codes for CASSHLSTDTQYF.

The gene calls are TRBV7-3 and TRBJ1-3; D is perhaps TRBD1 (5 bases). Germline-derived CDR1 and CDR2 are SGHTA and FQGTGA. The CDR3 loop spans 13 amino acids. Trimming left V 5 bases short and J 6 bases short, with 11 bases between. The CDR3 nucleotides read TGTGCCAGCAGCCGGGGGGAGCAAAACACCATATATTTT. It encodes CASSRGEQNTIYF.

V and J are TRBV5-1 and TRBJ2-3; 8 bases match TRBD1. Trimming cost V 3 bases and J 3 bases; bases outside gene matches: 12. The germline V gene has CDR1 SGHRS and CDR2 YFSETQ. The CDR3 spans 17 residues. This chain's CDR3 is CASSSTGYRGRTDTQYF. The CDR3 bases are TGCGCCAGCAGCTCGACCGGTTACAGGGGGAGAACAGATACGCAGTATTTT.

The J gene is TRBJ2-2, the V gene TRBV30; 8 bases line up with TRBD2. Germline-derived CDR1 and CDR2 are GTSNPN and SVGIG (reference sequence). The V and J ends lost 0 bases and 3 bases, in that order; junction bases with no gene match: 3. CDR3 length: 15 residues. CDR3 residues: CAWSVPGGHTGELFF. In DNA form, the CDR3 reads TGTGCCTGGAGTGTTCCGGGGGGGCACACCGGGGAGCTGTTTTTT.

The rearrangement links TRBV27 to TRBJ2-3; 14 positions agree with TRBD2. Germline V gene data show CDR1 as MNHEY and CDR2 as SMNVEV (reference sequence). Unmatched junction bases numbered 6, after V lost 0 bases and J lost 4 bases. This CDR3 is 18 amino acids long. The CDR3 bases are TGTGCCAGCAGTTTATCTCGACTAGCGGGAGGGAAGGCAGATACGCAGTATTTT. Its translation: CASSLSRLAGGKADTQYF.

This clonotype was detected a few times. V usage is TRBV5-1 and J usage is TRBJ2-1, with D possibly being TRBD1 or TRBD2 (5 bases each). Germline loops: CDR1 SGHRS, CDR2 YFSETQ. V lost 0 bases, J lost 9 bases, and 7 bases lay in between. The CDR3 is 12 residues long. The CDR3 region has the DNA TGCGCCAGCAGCTTGGATGGGGGTGAGCAGTTCTTC. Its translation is CASSLDGGEQFF.

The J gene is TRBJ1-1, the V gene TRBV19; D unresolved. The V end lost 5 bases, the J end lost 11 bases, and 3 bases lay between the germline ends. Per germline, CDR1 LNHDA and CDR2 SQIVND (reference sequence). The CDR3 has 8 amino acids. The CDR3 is CASSSAFF. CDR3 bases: TGTGCCAGTAGTTCCGCTTTCTTT.

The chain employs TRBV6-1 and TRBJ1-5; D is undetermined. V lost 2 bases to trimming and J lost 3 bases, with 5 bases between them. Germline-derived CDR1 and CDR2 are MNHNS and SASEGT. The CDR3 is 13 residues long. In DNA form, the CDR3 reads TGTGCCAGCAGTGAACGGTACAATCAGCCCCAGCATTTT. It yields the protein CASSERYNQPQHF.

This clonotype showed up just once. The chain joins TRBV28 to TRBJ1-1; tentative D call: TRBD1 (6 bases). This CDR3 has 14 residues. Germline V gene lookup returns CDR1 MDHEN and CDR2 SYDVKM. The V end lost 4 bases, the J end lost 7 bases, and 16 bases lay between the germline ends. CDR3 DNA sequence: TGTGCCAGCAGTTCATCCAGGGGACTTGTTGAAGCTTTCTTT. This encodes CASSSSRGLVEAFF.

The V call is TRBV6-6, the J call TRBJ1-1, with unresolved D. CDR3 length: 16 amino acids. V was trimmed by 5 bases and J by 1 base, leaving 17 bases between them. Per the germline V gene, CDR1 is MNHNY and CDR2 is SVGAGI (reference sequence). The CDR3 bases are TGTGCCAGCAGTGCCGTTCTTCACCCAGAGAACACTGAAGCTTTCTTT. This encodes CASSAVLHPENTEAFF.

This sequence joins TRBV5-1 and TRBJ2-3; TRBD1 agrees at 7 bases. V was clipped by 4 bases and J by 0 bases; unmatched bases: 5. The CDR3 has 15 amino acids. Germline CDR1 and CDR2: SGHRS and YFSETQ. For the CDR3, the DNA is TGCGCCAGCAGCCTTGACAGGGTTAGCACAGATACGCAGTATTTT. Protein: CASSLDRVSTDTQYF. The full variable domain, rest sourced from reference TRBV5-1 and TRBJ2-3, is KAGVTQTPRYLIKTRGQQVTLSCSPISGHRSVSWYQQTPGQGLQFLFEYFSETQRNKGNFPGRFSGRQFSNSRSEMNVSTLELGDSALYLCASSLDRVSTDTQYFGPGTRLTVL.

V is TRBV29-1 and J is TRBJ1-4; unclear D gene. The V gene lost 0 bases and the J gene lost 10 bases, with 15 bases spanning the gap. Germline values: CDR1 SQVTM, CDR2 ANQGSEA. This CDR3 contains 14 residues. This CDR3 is CSVEDLGFTGKLFF. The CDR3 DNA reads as TGCAGCGTTGAAGATCTGGGGTTCACCGGAAAACTGTTTTTT.

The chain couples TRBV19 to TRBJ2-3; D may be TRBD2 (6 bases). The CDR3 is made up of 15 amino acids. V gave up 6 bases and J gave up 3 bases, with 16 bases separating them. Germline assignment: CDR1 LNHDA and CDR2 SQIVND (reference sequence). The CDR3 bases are TGTGCCAGTAGCTCCGGGGGTGAGATGACAGATACGCAGTATTTT. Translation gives CASSSGGEMTDTQYF.